The rows below give T cell receptor beta chains drawn from one sample of a study of breast tumors, draining lymph nodes, adjacent tissues. In TCRdb, the multiplex PCR reads were re-called with MiXCR into one record per CDR3 protein. Among roughly 80,000 distinct CDR3 sequences listed, around 20% were seen once. The sample was axillary lymph node tissue. These receptors originate from a female donor with breast cancer. Some clones in this sample may be carry-over from other donors' samples. CDR3s include the opening cysteine and the closing phenylalanine or tryptophan. Fields, in order: V gene, CDR3 length, clone size, D gene, J gene, CDR3 DNA, CDR3 protein. D genes are given only for firm matches. Clone size is not always given. Where it is, it says once, few, many or a class for expanded clones.

TRBV20-1	12	many	NA	TRBJ2-1	TGCAGTCCCGCCCGTGGGGCAAACGAGCAGTTCTTC	CSPARGANEQFF
TRBV6-2/TRBV6-3	12	many	NA	TRBJ1-2	TGTGCCAGCAGTTACACCGGTGAAGGCTACACCTTC	CASSYTGEGYTF
TRBV4-2	16	many	TRBD2	TRBJ2-6	TGTGCCAGCAGCCAAGGCGGGGGCTCTGGGGCCAACGTCCTGACTTTC	CASSQGGGSGANVLTF
TRBV20-1	13	many	NA	TRBJ1-4	TGCAGTGCTTCTCGGACTCGGAACGAAAAACTGTTTTTT	CSASRTRNEKLFF
TRBV7-2	16	many	TRBD2	TRBJ2-1	TGTGCCAGCAGCCCTTATGGACTAGCGGGAGGGCCGGAGCAGTTCTTC	CASSPYGLAGGPEQFF
TRBV24-1	17	NA	NA	TRBJ2-6	TGTGCCACCGGTGCCCCCCCCCGGCCCTCTGGGGCCAGCGTCCTGACTTTC	CATGAPPRPSGASVLTF
TRBV20-1	13	many	NA	TRBJ1-3	TGCAGTGCTAGAGAATCGACCGGCTGGACCATATATTTT	CSARESTGWTIYF
TRBV30	13	few	NA	TRBJ1-2	TGTGCCTGGAATCCGGGGGTGAACTATGGCTACACCTTC	CAWNPGVNYGYTF
TRBV29-1	14	many	NA	TRBJ2-1	TGCAGCGTTGCGCATTCACTAGAAAAAAATGAGCAGTTCTTC	CSVAHSLEKNEQFF
TRBV5-1	14	many	TRBD2	TRBJ2-2	TGCGCCAGCAGCAGGAAGGGAGGGTCCGGGGAGCTGTTTTTT	CASSRKGGSGELFF
TRBV20-1	12	medium-sized	NA	TRBJ2-5	TGCAGTGCTAGAGGGCTAGCGGAGACCCAGTACTTC	CSARGLAETQYF
TRBV7-9	13	many	TRBD2	TRBJ2-7	TGTGCCAGCAGCTTGCCCGGGACTAGCGAGCAGTACTTC	CASSLPGTSEQYF
TRBV30	15	few	NA	TRBJ2-3	TGTGCCTGGAGTTCCCGGGACGAGAGCACAGATACGCAGTATTTT	CAWSSRDESTDTQYF
TRBV6-5	16	few	TRBD2	TRBJ2-4	TGTGCCAGCAGCCAGACTAGCGGGAGAAATGGAAACATTCAGTACTTC	CASSQTSGRNGNIQYF
TRBV20-1	17	many	TRBD2	TRBJ2-3	TGCAGTGCTGCAGGACTAGCGGGAGGGATGGGCACAGATACGCAGTATTTT	CSAAGLAGGMGTDTQYF
TRBV5-6	13	many	NA	TRBJ2-7	TGTGCCAGCAGCACCCTGGACGGGTACGAGCAGTACTTC	CASSTLDGYEQYF
TRBV6-1	13	many	NA	TRBJ2-5	TGTGCCAGCTATCATTGGGGTGAAGAGACCCAGTACTTC	CASYHWGEETQYF
TRBV19	16	many	NA	TRBJ1-5	TGTGCCAGTAGTATGGTGGGGACACCTTCCAATCAGCCCCAGCATTTT	CASSMVGTPSNQPQHF
TRBV7-3	17	many	TRBD2	TRBJ2-2	TGTGCCAGCAGCTCCATCCCGGGACTAGCGTCGGTCGGGGAGCTGTTTTTT	CASSSIPGLASVGELFF
TRBV20-1	16	NA	TRBD2	TRBJ2-3	TGCAGTGCTAGAGTGAGACTAGCGGGTCCCACAGATACGCAGTATTTT	CSARVRLAGPTDTQYF
TRBV20-1	13	many	TRBD1	TRBJ1-5	TGCAGTGCTAGAGACGTCAGGGGGCGGCCCCAGCATTTT	CSARDVRGRPQHF
TRBV5-1	16	NA	TRBD2	TRBJ2-5	TGCGCCAGCAGCTCGGCGTTTAGCGGGGAGGGAGAGACCCAGTACTTC	CASSSAFSGEGETQYF
TRBV20-1	13	many	NA	TRBJ1-2	TGCAGTGCTAGAGGGGAGGACGGCTATGGCTACACCTTC	CSARGEDGYGYTF
TRBV20-1	14	many	TRBD1	TRBJ2-3	TGCAGTGCGGCACAGGGGGCCAGCACAGATACGCAGTATTTT	CSAAQGASTDTQYF
TRBV27	15	NA	NA	TRBJ2-2	TGTGCCAGCTGCCCCTGGACCGATGGCACCGGGGAGCTGTTTTTT	CASCPWTDGTGELFF
TRBV12-5	16	many	TRBD2	TRBJ2-2	TGTGCTAGTGGTTCCTTTAGCGGGAGCAGGACCGGGGAGCTGTTTTTT	CASGSFSGSRTGELFF
TRBV4-2	17	many	NA	TRBJ2-1	TGTGCCAGCAGCCAAGATTATCACCGCGGGACCTACAATGAGCAGTTCTTC	CASSQDYHRGTYNEQFF
TRBV6-6	14	many	TRBD1	TRBJ2-7	TGTGCCAGCAGAACGGGACAGGGGACCTACGAGCAGTACTTC	CASRTGQGTYEQYF
TRBV20-1	14	many	TRBD1	TRBJ1-2	TGCAGTGCTGACACCCTGACAGGGGGCGTACACTACACCTTC	CSADTLTGGVHYTF
TRBV12-3/TRBV12-4	15	many	TRBD2	TRBJ2-1	TGTGCCAGCAGTTTAATGAGACTAGCGGGCAATGAGCAGTTCTTC	CASSLMRLAGNEQFF
TRBV20-1	12	NA	TRBD1	TRBJ2-7	TGCAGTGCTAGCGGGGACAGGGTCGAGCAGTACTTC	CSASGDRVEQYF
TRBV6-2/TRBV6-3	17	few	TRBD1	TRBJ1-5	TGTGCCAGCAGTTACATCAGGGGGGGGATTAGTGATCAGCCCCAGCATTTT	CASSYIRGGISDQPQHF
TRBV7-2	12	many	NA	TRBJ2-2	TGTGCCGGCGGAATGAACACCGGGGAGCTGTTTTTT	CAGGMNTGELFF
TRBV14	18	many	TRBD2	TRBJ2-1	TGTGCCAGCAGCCAAGACCGGATCGGCGGGAGACTCTACAATGAGCAGTTCTTC	CASSQDRIGGRLYNEQFF
TRBV28	15	few	NA	TRBJ1-5	TGTGCCAGCAGTCCAACTTGGGGGAGCAATCAGCCCCAGCATTTT	CASSPTWGSNQPQHF
TRBV7-6	16	many	TRBD2	TRBJ2-1	TGTGCCAGCAGCTTTAATAGCGGGCGCTCCTACAATGAGCAGTTCTTC	CASSFNSGRSYNEQFF
TRBV30	11	many	NA	TRBJ2-1	TGTGCCTGGAGTATGGGGGATGAGCAGTTCTTC	CAWSMGDEQFF
TRBV3-1	12	many	NA	TRBJ2-7	TGTGCCAGCAGCCAAAATGATTACGAGCAGTACTTC	CASSQNDYEQYF
TRBV6-5	14	many	NA	TRBJ2-7	TGTGCCAGCAGTTACGTGGCAGGGAGGTACGAGCAGTACTTC	CASSYVAGRYEQYF
TRBV6-1	14	many	NA	TRBJ1-5	TGTGCCAGCAGTTCCAGGCCTAACAATCAGCCCCAGCATTTT	CASSSRPNNQPQHF
TRBV11-3	13	few	NA	TRBJ1-1	TGTGCCAGCAGCTTAGATCGAGGGTTTGAAGCTTTCTTT	CASSLDRGFEAFF
TRBV6-1	13	many	NA	TRBJ2-7	TGTGCCAGCCAGTGGGAACCCTCCTACGAGCAGTACTTC	CASQWEPSYEQYF
TRBV4-3	15	NA	NA	TRBJ2-1	TGCGCCAGCAGCTTGGAAAGCGGGCGGACAGATGAGCAGTTCTTC	CASSLESGRTDEQFF
TRBV20-1	16	many	NA	TRBJ2-1	TGCAGTGCTAGATCCGAGACTAGTCGGGAGAACAATGAGCAGTTCTTC	CSARSETSRENNEQFF
TRBV7-8	13	many	NA	TRBJ2-7	TGTGCCAGCAGTTCCTATGACGTCTACGAGCAGTACTTC	CASSSYDVYEQYF
TRBV25-1	16	many	TRBD2	TRBJ2-3	TGTGCCAGCAGTAATCCTAGCGGGAGGGCCGCAGATACGCAGTATTTT	CASSNPSGRAADTQYF
TRBV7-2	15	NA	TRBD1	TRBJ2-3	TGTGCCAGCAGCCACAGGGGGCGATATGAGGATACGCAGTATTTT	CASSHRGRYEDTQYF
TRBV12-3/TRBV12-4	14	NA	TRBD1	TRBJ2-7	TGTGCCAGCAGGCGGGACAGGGTAACCTACGAGCAGTACTTC	CASRRDRVTYEQYF
TRBV11-3	19	many	NA	TRBJ2-1	TGTGCCAGCAGCTTAGATAGGGGAGGCGGGACCGCGTCCTACAATGAGCAGTTCTTC	CASSLDRGGGTASYNEQFF
TRBV5-1	13	many	NA	TRBJ2-1	TGCGCCAGCTCTGGACGAGAAGGCAATGAGCAGTTCTTC	CASSGREGNEQFF
TRBV3-1	15	many	TRBD2	TRBJ2-5	TGTGCCAGCAGCCTGACTAGCGGGAGGGGAGAGACCCAGTACTTC	CASSLTSGRGETQYF
TRBV7-6	14	many	NA	TRBJ1-4	TGTGCCAGCAGCTTAGATGGGGGTGAGGAAAAACTGTTTTTT	CASSLDGGEEKLFF
TRBV6-2/TRBV6-3	13	many	NA	TRBJ2-5	TGTGCCAGCAGTTGGGGCCAAACTCAGACCCAGTACTTC	CASSWGQTQTQYF